These 14 T cell receptor beta chains came from one sample sequenced in a study of beta chain features in type 1 diabetes. The entirety of the isolated RNA underwent reverse transcription, so expressed TCRB transcripts were sequenced. TCRdb keeps only in-frame clones here, not all; method: immunoSEQ multiplex PCR. Counted here are under 250,000 clones, 13% to 15% occurring once; the ten biggest clones make up more than 0.02%. The specimen sequenced was naive CD4+ T cells from blood. The receptors originated from a woman between 40 and 55 years old in good health.

The chain recombines TRBV9 with TRBJ1-6; 7 nucleotides line up with TRBD1. The CDR3 consists of 14 residues. V shed 3 bases, J shed 11 bases, and the junction held 8 bases outside the gene matches. In germline, CDR1 is SGDLS, CDR2 YYNGEE. The CDR3 DNA reads as TGTGCCAGCAGCGGGGGGGCAGGGGGAACACCCCTCCACTTT. It is translated as CASSGGAGGTPLHF.

A few counts support this clone. V and J are TRBV7-6 and TRBJ2-7; 11 bases align to TRBD2. Germline V gives CDR1 SGHVS, CDR2 FNYEAQ. This CDR3 spans 18 amino acids. V lost 2 bases and J lost 2; bases outside the gene matches: 11. CDR3 bases: TGTGCCAGCAGCTTAACCTCTAGCGGGGGGCCTACTCCCTACGAGCAGTACTTC. This sequence encodes CASSLTSSGGPTPYEQYF.

This clone came up a few times. The J gene is TRBJ1-2, the V gene TRBV10-3; 10 bases match TRBD1. Germline loops: CDR1 ENHRY, CDR2 SYGVKD. V lost 1 base, J lost 1 base, and 0 bases stayed unmatched. The CDR3 runs to 15 residues. The CDR3 DNA reads TGTGCCATCAGTGAGTGGACAGGGGGTAACTATGGCTACACCTTC. Its protein is CAISEWTGGNYGYTF.

The J gene is TRBJ2-3, the V gene TRBV11-2; no firm D call. V lost 2 bases to trimming and J lost 0 bases, with 9 bases between them. The CDR3 is made up of 15 amino acids. From germline, CDR1 is SGHAT and CDR2 FQNNGV. CDR3 in DNA: TGTGCCAGCAGCTTACAACAACAGAGCACAGATACGCAGTATTTT. This gives the protein CASSLQQQSTDTQYF.

The chain recombines TRBV28 with TRBJ1-2; 9 nucleotides agree with TRBD1. The CDR3 has 17 residues. Germline lookup yields CDR1 MDHEN and CDR2 SYDVKM. Trimming took 4 bases from V and 4 from J; bases not matched to a gene: 13. The CDR3 loop reads CASSSAQGTGKAYGYTF. The CDR3 region has the DNA TGTGCCAGCAGTTCGGCCCAGGGGACAGGGAAAGCCTATGGCTACACCTTC.

The rearrangement links TRBV5-4 to TRBJ2-2, with 7 bases lining up with TRBD1. The CDR3 sequence is 17 residues long. Trimming cost V 3 bases and J 2 bases; bases outside gene matches: 10. CDR1 and CDR2 (germline): SGHNT, YYREEE (reference sequence). Here the CDR3 reads CASSSGPTGANTGELFF. The CDR3 DNA follows: TGTGCCAGCAGCTCAGGGCCAACAGGGGCTAACACCGGGGAGCTGTTTTTT.

This clone was found a few times. The J gene is TRBJ1-2, the V gene TRBV10-3; D is uncertain. The CDR3 is 13 residues long. With 1 base removed from V and 2 bases from J, the gap between germline ends came to 5 bases. The germline V gene encodes CDR1 ENHRY and CDR2 SYGVKD. The CDR3 is CAISELENYGYTF. CDR3 coding DNA: TGTGCCATCAGTGAGTTGGAGAACTATGGCTACACCTTC.

This clone has just a few counts. V usage is TRBV9 and J usage is TRBJ2-7; the D gene is possibly TRBD2 (5 bases). The length of the CDR3 is 14 residues. CDR1 is SGDLS and CDR2 is YYNGEE in the germline V gene. The V end was cut by 1 base, the J end by 7 bases, with 15 bases between. The CDR3 nucleotides are TGTGCCAGCAGCGTACGAGGGCGAGATCGGGAGCAGTACTTC. Protein sequence: CASSVRGRDREQYF.

This clone was found a few times. The rearrangement joins TRBV5-1 to TRBJ2-7; D might be TRBD2 (6 bases). V shed 0 bases and J shed 2 bases, with 21 bases lying between them. Per the germline V gene, CDR1 is SGHRS and CDR2 is YFSETQ. This CDR3 is 18 amino acids long. In DNA form, the CDR3 reads TGCGCCAGCAGCTTGGCTTTGTTGGCGGCGGGGACCCCCTACGAGCAGTACTTC. Amino acids: CASSLALLAAGTPYEQYF.

This chain uses TRBV5-6 with TRBJ2-4; a possible D gene is TRBD2 (5 bases). The CDR3 runs 15 residues. CDR1 is SGHDT, CDR2 YYEEEE, per germline. The ends were cut back, 2 bases at V and 0 bases at J, with 9 bases in the middle. DNA for the CDR3: TGTGCCAGCAGCTTCCAGCGGTTAGCCAAAAACATTCAGTACTTC. Protein sequence: CASSFQRLAKNIQYF.

This clone was detected only a few times. The rearrangement links TRBV11-2 to TRBJ1-1; D may be TRBD1 (5 bases). V was cut by 1 base and J by 1 base, with 16 bases left in between. Germline V gives CDR1 SGHAT, CDR2 FQNNGV. This CDR3 spans 17 amino acids. CDR3 in amino acids: CASSLVGGAWENTEAFF. The DNA for the CDR3 is TGTGCCAGCAGCTTAGTAGGAGGGGCGTGGGAGAACACTGAAGCTTTCTTT.

J is TRBJ1-4 and V is TRBV29-1, with TRBD1 matching 8 bases. V was clipped by 6 bases and J by 7 bases; unmatched bases: 10. The CDR3 contains 14 residues. Germline values: CDR1 SQVTM, CDR2 ANQGSEA. The CDR3 DNA follows: TGCAGCGTCGCCCGACAGGGGAGAGGTGAAAAACTGTTTTTT. Amino acid sequence: CSVARQGRGEKLFF.

The CDR3 nucleotides read TGTGCCAGCAGCCGGCTAGCGGGGGCCCAAGAGACCCAGTACTTC. It translates to CASSRLAGAQETQYF. This chain uses TRBV2 with TRBJ2-5; 10 bases fit TRBD2. CDR3 length equals 15 residues. CDR1 and CDR2 (germline): SNHLY, FYNNEI. The trim removed 6 bases at V and 1 base at J, leaving 5 bases unmatched.

The chain is built from TRBV9 and TRBJ2-7; 11 nucleotides align to TRBD2. The germline CDR1 and CDR2 sequences are SGDLS and YYNGEE. The CDR3 extends over 14 amino acids. V trimming: 3 bases; J trimming: 4 bases; junction bases outside the gene matches: 3. The CDR3 spells CASSAGLAEYEQYF. The CDR3 nucleotides read TGTGCCAGCAGCGCGGGACTAGCGGAATACGAGCAGTACTTC.